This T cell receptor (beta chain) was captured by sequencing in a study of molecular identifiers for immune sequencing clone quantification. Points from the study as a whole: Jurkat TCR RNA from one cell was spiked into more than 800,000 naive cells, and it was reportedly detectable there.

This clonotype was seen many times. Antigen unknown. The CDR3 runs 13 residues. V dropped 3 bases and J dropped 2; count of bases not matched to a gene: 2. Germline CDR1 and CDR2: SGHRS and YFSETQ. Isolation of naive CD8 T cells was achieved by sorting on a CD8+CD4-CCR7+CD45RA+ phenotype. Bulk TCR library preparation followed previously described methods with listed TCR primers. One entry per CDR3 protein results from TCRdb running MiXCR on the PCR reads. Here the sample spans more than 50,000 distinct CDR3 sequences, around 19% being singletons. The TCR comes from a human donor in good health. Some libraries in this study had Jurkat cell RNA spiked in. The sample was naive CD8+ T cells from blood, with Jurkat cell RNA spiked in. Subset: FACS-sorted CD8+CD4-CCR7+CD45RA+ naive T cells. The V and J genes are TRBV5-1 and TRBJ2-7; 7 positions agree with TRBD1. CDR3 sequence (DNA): TGCGCCAGCAGCTGGGACAGTCCCTACGAGCAGTACTTC. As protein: CASSWDSPYEQYF.